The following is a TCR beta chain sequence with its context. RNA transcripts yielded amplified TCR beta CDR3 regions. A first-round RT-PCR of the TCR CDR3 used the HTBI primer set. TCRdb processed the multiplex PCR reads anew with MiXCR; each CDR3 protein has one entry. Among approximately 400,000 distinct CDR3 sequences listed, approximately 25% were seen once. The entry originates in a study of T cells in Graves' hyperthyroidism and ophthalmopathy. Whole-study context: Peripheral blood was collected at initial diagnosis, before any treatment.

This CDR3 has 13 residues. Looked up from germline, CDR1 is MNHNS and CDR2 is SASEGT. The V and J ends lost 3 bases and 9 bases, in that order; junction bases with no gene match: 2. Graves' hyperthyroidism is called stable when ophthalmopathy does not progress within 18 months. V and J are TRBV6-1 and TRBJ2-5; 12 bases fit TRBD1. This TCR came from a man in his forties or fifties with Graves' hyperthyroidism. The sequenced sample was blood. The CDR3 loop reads CASSDGTGGPQYF. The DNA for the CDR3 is TGTGCCAGCAGTGATGGGACAGGGGGCCCCCAGTACTTC.